A selection of T cell receptor beta chains follows, all from one sample in a study of T-cell reconstitution after alpha-beta-depleted transplantation in children. Using its own MiXCR run on the PCR reads, TCRdb lists one record per CDR3 protein. Altogether about 980,000 distinct CDR3 sequences are present, roughly 29% being singletons, with the ten largest covering 28%. The input for sequencing was PBMCs, mostly from graft donor cells, taken 360 days after TCRalphabeta/CD19-depleted stem cell transplant. All receptors come from a boy in the first two years of life who had a stem cell transplant for SCID, so the T cells may come from the graft donor. Each CDR3 is given with its conserved first and last residue. A D gene is named only where the DNA matches it firmly. Only part of the rows carry a size: once, few, many, or a class if the clone is expanded.

>.|TRBJ1-3|.|TRBV5-1
CASSPAGLSGNTIYF
TGCGCCAGCAGCCCGGCGGGACTCTCTGGAAACACCATATATTTT
>.|TRBJ2-1|.|TRBV5-1
CASSSSGTRNEQFF
TGCGCCAGCAGCTCATCCGGGACCAGGAATGAGCAGTTCTTC
>.|TRBJ2-5|.|TRBV20-1
CSAMRRGIETQYF
TGCAGTGCTATGAGACGCGGGATAGAGACCCAGTACTTC
>once|TRBJ2-5|.|TRBV5-1
CASSFARSPQETQYF
TGCGCCAGCAGCTTCGCTAGGTCTCCCCAAGAGACCCAGTACTTC
>few|TRBJ1-6|TRBD1|TRBV6-1
CASSEVRGSNSPLHF
TGTGCCAGCAGTGAAGTCAGGGGGAGTAATTCACCCCTCCACTTT
>few|TRBJ2-2|TRBD2|TRBV20-1
CSGIKAGGGELFF
TGCAGTGGGATTAAAGCGGGAGGCGGGGAGCTGTTTTTT
>.|TRBJ2-3|.|TRBV21-1
CASSKWSRVSADTQYF
TGTGCCAGCAGCAAATGGTCCCGGGTAAGCGCAGATACGCAGTATTTT
>few|TRBJ1-2|.|TRBV2
CASSEAASGYGYTF
TGTGCCAGCAGTGAAGCCGCGAGTGGCTATGGCTACACCTTC
>.|TRBJ2-7|.|TRBV24-1
CATGGTDPYEQYF
TGTGCCACCGGCGGGACAGACCCCTACGAGCAGTACTTC
>few|TRBJ2-7|TRBD2|TRBV28
CASSERTRFYEQYF
TGTGCCAGCAGTGAGAGGACTAGGTTCTACGAGCAGTACTTC
>.|TRBJ2-7|.|TRBV4-1
CASSSDRIEQYF
TGCGCCAGCAGCTCCGACAGGATCGAGCAGTACTTC
>few|TRBJ2-2|.|TRBV6-2/TRBV6-3
CASSYSRLYTGELFF
TGTGCCAGCAGTTACTCGCGACTTTACACCGGGGAGCTGTTTTTT
>.|TRBJ1-3|.|TRBV6-1
CASSGEGPSGNTIYF
TGTGCCAGCAGCGGGGAGGGACCTTCTGGAAACACCATATATTTT
>many|TRBJ1-1|.|TRBV9
CASSLGTERNTEAFF
TGTGCCAGCAGCTTGGGAACCGAGAGGAACACTGAAGCTTTCTTT
>few|TRBJ1-1|TRBD1|TRBV6-5
CASSRRQGRAFF
TGTGCCAGCAGCCGAAGACAGGGCAGAGCTTTCTTT
>few|TRBJ2-7|.|TRBV20-1
CSASIRGRRYEQYF
TGCAGTGCTAGTATCCGGGGGCGCCGGTACGAACAGTACTTC
>.|TRBJ2-1|.|TRBV5-1
CASSVDGAGGGGNEQFF
TGCGCCAGCAGCGTAGACGGTGCAGGGGGGGGCGGCAATGAGCAGTTCTTC
>.|TRBJ2-2|.|TRBV10-3
CAIKSAGAGELFF
TGTGCCATCAAGTCGGCAGGGGCCGGGGAGCTGTTTTTT
>few|TRBJ2-7|TRBD1|TRBV5-1
CASSSGTGASYEQYF
TGCGCCAGCAGCTCCGGGACAGGGGCTTCCTACGAGCAGTACTTC
>.|TRBJ2-7|.|TRBV5-1
CASSLMQVRVDEQYF
TGCGCCAGCAGCTTGATGCAGGTGCGGGTCGACGAGCAGTACTTC
>few|TRBJ2-5|.|TRBV27
CASSQTLPLWETQYF
TGTGCCAGCAGTCAAACCTTGCCCCTGTGGGAGACCCAGTACTTC
>many|TRBJ2-3|.|TRBV6-2/TRBV6-3
CASSHGDTQYF
TGTGCCAGCAGTCACGGAGATACGCAGTATTTT
>few|TRBJ2-7|TRBD1|TRBV20-1
CSAIGTGSSYEQYF
TGCAGTGCTATTGGGACAGGGAGCTCCTACGAGCAGTACTTC
>few|TRBJ2-3|TRBD1|TRBV12-3/TRBV12-4
CASGQGAITDTQYF
TGTGCCAGCGGGCAGGGGGCGATCACAGATACGCAGTATTTT
>.|TRBJ2-1|.|TRBV6-1
CASSRPGTRLNEQFF
TGTGCCAGCAGTCGGCCCGGGACAAGGCTGAATGAGCAGTTCTTC
>.|TRBJ2-5|TRBD2|TRBV20-1
CSARDATSGGPGETQYF
TGCAGTGCTAGAGATGCGACTAGCGGGGGCCCCGGGGAGACCCAGTACTTC
>.|TRBJ2-7|TRBD2|TRBV12-3/TRBV12-4
CASSFLAGGPDEQYF
TGTGCCAGCAGTTTTCTGGCGGGGGGGCCGGACGAGCAGTACTTC
>few|TRBJ1-1|.|TRBV7-3
CASSSLHPGIAFF
TGTGCCAGCAGCTCACTACACCCGGGTATAGCTTTCTTT
>.|TRBJ2-1|.|TRBV7-3
CASSPFSTYNEQFF
TGTGCCAGCAGCCCCTTTAGCACCTACAATGAGCAGTTCTTC
>few|TRBJ1-6|.|TRBV7-2
CASSLLPYNSPLHF
TGTGCCAGCAGCTTATTGCCCTATAATTCACCCCTCCACTTT
>few|TRBJ1-1|.|TRBV20-1
CSARDPQNAQNTEAFF
TGCAGTGCTAGAGATCCTCAGAATGCACAGAACACTGAAGCTTTCTTT
>once|TRBJ1-1|TRBD1|TRBV6-1
CASSPAGTGDTEAFF
TGTGCCAGCAGCCCGGCCGGGACAGGGGACACTGAAGCTTTCTTT
>.|TRBJ2-7|TRBD2|TRBV7-9
CASSFFAGGDYEQYF
TGTGCCAGCAGCTTTTTTGCGGGGGGGGACTACGAGCAGTACTTC
>few|TRBJ2-5|TRBD2|TRBV5-1
CASSLVASGGETQYF
TGCGCCAGCAGCTTGGTTGCTAGCGGGGGAGAGACCCAGTACTTC
>.|TRBJ1-5|.|TRBV2
CASSETRGNQPQHF
TGTGCCAGCAGTGAAACCAGGGGCAATCAGCCCCAGCATTTT
>few|TRBJ2-2|.|TRBV5-1
CASSWGRQSPGELFF
TGCGCCAGCAGCTGGGGGAGACAATCTCCCGGGGAGCTGTTTTTT
>few|TRBJ2-7|.|TRBV28
CASSPSFLQQYF
TGTGCCAGCAGTCCATCCTTCCTCCAGCAGTACTTC
>.|TRBJ2-1|TRBD2|TRBV25-1
CASSELGLAGNNEQFF
TGTGCCAGCAGTGAACTGGGACTAGCGGGAAACAATGAGCAGTTCTTC
>.|TRBJ2-7|TRBD1|TRBV4-3
CASSQDPYGDSLYF
TGCGCCAGCAGCCAAGACCCCTATGGGGACAGCTTGTACTTC
>.|TRBJ2-5|.|TRBV4-2
CASSQDPSYQETQYF
TGTGCCAGCAGCCAAGATCCCTCCTACCAAGAGACCCAGTACTTC